The entry below gives a single TCR beta chain sequence along with its context. Its antigen remains unidentified. The sample is drawn from a study of cytomegalovirus exposure and HLA in healthy donors. Whole-study context: An earlier analysis identified more than 90 million unique TCR beta sequences in some 170 million T cells. There were just under 400 genotyped donors. Of these, roughly 82% fell in the genetic ancestry cluster associated with self-reported Caucasian donors.

The PCR contained 60 Vbeta and 13 Jbeta primers. Clones were sequenced by immunoSEQ multiplex PCR, and TCRdb holds only the in-frame ones, with some missing. Of 180,000 or so clones listed, 75% to 90% are singletons. Study-wide results and caveats: In a later analysis, around 18,000 TCR beta sequences were associated with HLA alleles at 0.05 false discovery rate.

This CDR3 comprises 13 residues. Germline V lookup: CDR1 MNHNS, CDR2 SASEGT. Between the trimmed V and J ends, which lost 7 bases and 4 bases, there was a span of 13 bases. The chain couples TRBV6-1 to TRBJ1-2; the D is unclear. Sequencing input: PBMCs. This TCR came from a girl under 18 in good health and CMV-seropositive. CDR3 amino acids: CASTRRPSYGYTF. The CDR3 DNA reads TGTGCCAGCACCCGGAGGCCTAGCTATGGCTACACCTTC.